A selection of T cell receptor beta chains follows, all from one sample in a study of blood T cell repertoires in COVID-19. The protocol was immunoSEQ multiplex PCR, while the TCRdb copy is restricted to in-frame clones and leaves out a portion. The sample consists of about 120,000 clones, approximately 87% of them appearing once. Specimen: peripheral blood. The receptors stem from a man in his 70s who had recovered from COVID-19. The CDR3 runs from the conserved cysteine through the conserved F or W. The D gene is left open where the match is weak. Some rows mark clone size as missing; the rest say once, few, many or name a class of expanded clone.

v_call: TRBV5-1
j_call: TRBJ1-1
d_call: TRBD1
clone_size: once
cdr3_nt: TGCGCCAGCAGCACGGGGACAGTCTACACTGAAGCTTTCTTT
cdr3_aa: CASSTGTVYTEAFF

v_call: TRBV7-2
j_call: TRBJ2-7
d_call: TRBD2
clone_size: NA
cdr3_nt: TGTGCCAGCAACTGGGACGGCGGGAGTGAAGAGCAGTACTTC
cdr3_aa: CASNWDGGSEEQYF

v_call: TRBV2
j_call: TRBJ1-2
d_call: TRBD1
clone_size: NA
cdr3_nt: TGTGCCAGCAGCCCTACAGGGGGCTTAGATGGCTACACCTTC
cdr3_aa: CASSPTGGLDGYTF

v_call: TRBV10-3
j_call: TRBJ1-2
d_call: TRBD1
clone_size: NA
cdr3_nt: TGTGCCATCAGCAAAACCGGACAGGGGGAGGATGCGGGCTACACCTTC
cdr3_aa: CAISKTGQGEDAGYTF

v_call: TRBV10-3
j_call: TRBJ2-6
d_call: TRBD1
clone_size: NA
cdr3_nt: TGTGCCATCAGTGATCGGGACAGATCCTCTGGGGCCAACGTCCTGACTTTC
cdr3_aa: CAISDRDRSSGANVLTF

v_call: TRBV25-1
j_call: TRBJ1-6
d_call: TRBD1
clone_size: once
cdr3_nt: TGTGCCAGCAGAGACACCAGACAGGGTGGGGATTCACCCCTCCACTTT
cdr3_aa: CASRDTRQGGDSPLHF

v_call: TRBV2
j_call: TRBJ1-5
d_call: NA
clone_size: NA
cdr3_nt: TGTGCCAGCAGTGAAGGACAGAACAATCAGCCCCAGCATTTT
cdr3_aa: CASSEGQNNQPQHF

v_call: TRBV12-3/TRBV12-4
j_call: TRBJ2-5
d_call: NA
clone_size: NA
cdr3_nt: TGTGCCAGCAGTTTGTGGCGGCAAGAGACCCAGTACTTC
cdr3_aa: CASSLWRQETQYF

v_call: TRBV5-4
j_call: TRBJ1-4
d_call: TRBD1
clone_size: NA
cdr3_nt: TGTGCCAGCAGCTCCGGACCCAGGGGGACTACTAATGAAAAACTGTTTTTT
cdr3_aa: CASSSGPRGTTNEKLFF

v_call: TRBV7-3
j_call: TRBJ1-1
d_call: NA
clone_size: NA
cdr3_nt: TGTGCCAGCAGCTTAATAGCGGGGGAGAGGGCTGAAGCTTTCTTT
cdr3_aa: CASSLIAGERAEAFF

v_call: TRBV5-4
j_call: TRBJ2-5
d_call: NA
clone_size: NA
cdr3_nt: TGTGCCAGCAGCGTAGGGACTGCCCGGGGAGAGACCCAGTACTTC
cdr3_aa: CASSVGTARGETQYF

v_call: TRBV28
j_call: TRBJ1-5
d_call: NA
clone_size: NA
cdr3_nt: TGTGCCAGCAGTCCGATTGACCGGGACTTTGGACCCCAGCATTTT
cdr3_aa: CASSPIDRDFGPQHF

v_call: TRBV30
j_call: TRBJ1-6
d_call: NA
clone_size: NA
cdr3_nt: TGTGCCTGGAGTGTACTGGGAGGAAATTCACCCCTCCACTTT
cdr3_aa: CAWSVLGGNSPLHF

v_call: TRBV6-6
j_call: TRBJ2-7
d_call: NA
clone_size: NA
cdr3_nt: TGTGCCAGCCTTGACAGGATTGTCTCCTACGAGCAGTACTTC
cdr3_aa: CASLDRIVSYEQYF